A single sample gave rise to the 8 T cell receptor beta chains below, sequenced in a study of cytotoxic CD8 clonotypes in ibrutinib-treated CLL. Libraries were prepared by immunoSEQ multiplex PCR; TCRdb keeps only in-frame clonotypes and omits some of them. The repertoire consists of fewer than 400,000 clones, with roughly 67% occurring once and the leading ten covering around 6.3%. This specimen was PBMCs, taken after 36 months of ibrutinib treatment. The receptors shown here come from a human donor with chronic lymphocytic leukemia.

This clone was seen only a few times. The chain uses TRBV7-8 and TRBJ1-1; TRBD1 matches at 9 bases. The CDR3 covers 13 residues. The J segment lost 7 bases and the V segment lost 5 bases, leaving 5 bases of the junction unmatched. The germline CDR1 and CDR2 sequences are SGHVS and FQNEAQ. The CDR3 loop is CASSAGTGLEAFF. For the CDR3, the DNA is TGTGCCAGCAGCGCCGGGACAGGGCTTGAAGCTTTCTTT.

This sequence joins TRBV19 and TRBJ1-2; D not certain. The CDR3 is 15 residues long. Germline V lookup: CDR1 LNHDA, CDR2 SQIVND (reference sequence). The V end lost 3 bases, the J end lost 4 bases, and 15 bases lay between the germline ends. In nucleotides, the CDR3 is TGTGCCAGTAGTATCCCAGGCAGCGGGGTCTATGGCTACACCTTC. Its protein product is CASSIPGSGVYGYTF. Together with reference TRBV19 and TRBJ1-2, the CDR3 gives the full variable domain: DGGITQSPKYLFRKEGQNVTLSCEQNLNHDAMYWYRQDPGQGLRLIYYSQIVNDFQKGDIAEGYSVSREKKESFPLTVTSAQKNPTAFYLCASSIPGSGVYGYTFGSGTRLTVV.

Only one count was recorded for this clone. The chain combines TRBV19 with TRBJ2-3; 9 bases align to TRBD2. J gave up 1 base and V 4 bases, and 9 bases lay outside the gene matches. The CDR3 sequence is 17 residues long. Germline-derived CDR1 and CDR2 are LNHDA and SQIVND (reference sequence). The CDR3 loop is CASSTRGSGGRTDTQYF. The CDR3 DNA sequence: TGTGCCAGTAGTACTCGGGGTAGCGGGGGCCGCACAGATACGCAGTATTTT.

This clone turned up a few times. This sequence joins TRBV7-6 and TRBJ2-7; perhaps TRBD1 as D (6 bases). V dropped 5 bases and J dropped 5 bases, with 16 bases sitting between them. This CDR3 has 14 amino acids. CDR1 is SGHVS, CDR2 FNYEAQ, per germline. Here the CDR3 reads CASSQLRGTNEQYF. The CDR3 DNA follows: TGTGCCAGCAGCCAACTCAGGGGAACCAACGAGCAGTACTTC. The whole variable domain, filled in from reference TRBV7-6 and TRBJ2-7, reads GAGVSQSPRYKVTKRGQDVALRCDPISGHVSLYWYRQALGQGPEFLTYFNYEAQQDKSGLPNDRFSAERPEGSISTLTIQRTEQRDSAMYRCASSQLRGTNEQYFGPGTRLTVT.

This rearrangement joins TRBV5-1 to TRBJ1-2; D is unclear. CDR3 length: 14 amino acids. Per the germline V gene, CDR1 is SGHRS and CDR2 is YFSETQ. The ends were cut back, 0 bases at V and 0 bases at J, with 6 bases in the middle. This CDR3 reads CASSLVEANYGYTF. The DNA for the CDR3 is TGCGCCAGCAGCTTGGTTGAGGCTAACTATGGCTACACCTTC. Complete variable domain (other parts from reference TRBV5-1 and TRBJ1-2): KAGVTQTPRYLIKTRGQQVTLSCSPISGHRSVSWYQQTPGQGLQFLFEYFSETQRNKGNFPGRFSGRQFSNSRSEMNVSTLELGDSALYLCASSLVEANYGYTFGSGTRLTVV.

The V and J genes are TRBV2 and TRBJ2-5; D could derive from TRBD1 or TRBD2 (5 bases each). The V gene lost 4 bases and the J gene lost 11 bases, with 14 bases spanning the gap. CDR1 is SNHLY and CDR2 is FYNNEI in the germline V gene. This CDR3 is built from 12 residues. CDR3 amino acids: CASSGWGSEQYF. CDR3 bases: TGTGCCAGCAGTGGCTGGGGGTCTGAGCAGTACTTC. Drawing the rest from reference TRBV2 and TRBJ2-5, the complete variable domain is EPEVTQTPSHQVTQMGQEVILRCVPISNHLYFYWYRQILGQKVEFLVSFYNNEISEKSEIFDDQFSVERPDGSNFTLKIRSTKLEDSAMYFCASSGWGSEQYFGPGTRLLVL.

V is TRBV7-9 and J is TRBJ2-1; 9 nucleotides match TRBD2. Germline V gene lookup returns CDR1 SEHNR and CDR2 FQNEAQ (reference sequence). The CDR3 runs to 17 residues. V was pared by 3 bases and J by 0 bases, with 6 bases of the junction left unmatched. The CDR3, as DNA: TGTGCCAGCAGCTTTCGCATAGCGGGGGTCTCCTACAATGAGCAGTTCTTC. The encoded protein is CASSFRIAGVSYNEQFF.

The gene calls are TRBV10-3 and TRBJ1-2, with 12 bases that match TRBD1. The trim removed 2 bases at V and 7 bases at J, leaving 11 bases unmatched. Per germline, CDR1 ENHRY and CDR2 SYGVKD. This CDR3 is 17 amino acids long. The CDR3 bases are TGTGCCATCAGTGAGGGCGTAATGGGACAGGGGGCCGGTGGCTACACCTTC. Its translation: CAISEGVMGQGAGGYTF.